These T cell receptor beta chains were read from a single sample in a study of blood T cell repertoires in COVID-19. Sequencing was performed with immunoSEQ multiplex PCR; in TCRdb, only in-frame clones are kept and a portion is missing. The data show 70,000 to 90,000 clones, about 74% seen once. Sequenced input: peripheral blood. The receptors stem from a human donor with acute or convalescent COVID-19. The donor label of this sample is uncertain. CDR3s include the opening cysteine and the closing phenylalanine or tryptophan. The D gene is left open where the match is weak. Clone size is stated in some rows and not others, as once, few, many or a class when expanded.

clone_size d_call j_call v_call cdr3_nt cdr3_aa
once TRBD1 TRBJ2-7 TRBV15 TGTGCCACCAGCAGAGCGGGACAGCCTTACGAGCAGTACTTC CATSRAGQPYEQYF
once TRBD2 TRBJ2-2 TRBV7-8 TGTGCCAGCAGCTTAGTTACTAGCGGGAGGGCGGACACCGGGGAGCTGTTTTTT CASSLVTSGRADTGELFF
- - TRBJ1-6 TRBV2 TGTGCCAGCTCCCCGGGGGGGGCCAGGGGACGGGTACCCCTCCACTTT CASSPGGARGRVPLHF
- TRBD2 TRBJ2-1 TRBV5-1 TGCGCCAGCAGCCAGGGACTTGCGGGGGGAGATGAGCAGTTCTTC CASSQGLAGGDEQFF
- - TRBJ1-5 TRBV28 TGTGCCAGCAGGTATACAGCTTCGGGATGGCCCCAGCATTTT CASRYTASGWPQHF
once TRBD1 TRBJ2-7 TRBV27 TGTGCCAGCAGTCCCTGGCCACGACAGGGGTCACGTCTGTCCCCTAGGGAGCAGTACTTC CASSPWPRQGSRLSPREQYF
- TRBD1 TRBJ2-7 TRBV9 TGTGCCAGCAGCGCCTCGGGACAGGGAATGTACGAGCAGTACTTC CASSASGQGMYEQYF
few TRBD1 TRBJ1-5 TRBV25-1 TGTGCCAGCAGTGTCACAGGGGTAAGTCAGCCCCAGCATTTT CASSVTGVSQPQHF
few TRBD2 TRBJ2-5 TRBV28 TGTGCCAGCAGTTTGGGAGCGGGAGGGCGAGAGACCCAGTACTTC CASSLGAGGRETQYF
- TRBD1 TRBJ2-5 TRBV18 TGTGCCAGCTCACCACAAACAGGGGGGCAGACCCAGTACTTC CASSPQTGGQTQYF
- TRBD1 TRBJ1-4 TRBV5-1 TGCGCCAGCAGTTCCCGGGCCATGACAGGGAATAATGAAAAACTGTTTTTT CASSSRAMTGNNEKLFF
- - TRBJ2-7 TRBV6-2/TRBV6-3 TGTGCCAGCAGTAAAGGGGCCTACGAGCAGTACTTC CASSKGAYEQYF
- - TRBJ2-3 TRBV4-3 TGCGCCAGCAGCCAAGAGAGTGGCACAGATACGCAGTATTTT CASSQESGTDTQYF
once TRBD1 TRBJ2-4 TRBV7-2 TGTGCCAGCAGTGGACAGGGGTATGTTCAGTACTTC CASSGQGYVQYF
once - TRBJ1-5 TRBV19 TGTGCCAGTAGTATAGTTGCAGGGAATAGCAATCAGCCCCAGCATTTT CASSIVAGNSNQPQHF
few - TRBJ1-2 TRBV25-1 TGTGCCAGCAGCGCCGCCGGGGTTGAGGGTGGCTACACCTTC CASSAAGVEGGYTF
- TRBD2 TRBJ2-3 TRBV28 TGTGCCAGCAGTCCCGGGGGGACTGGTACAGATACGCAGTATTTT CASSPGGTGTDTQYF
few - TRBJ1-5 TRBV3-1/TRBV3-2 TGTGCCAGCAGCCAAGACCAGGGGAGCAATCAGCCCCAGCATTTT CASSQDQGSNQPQHF
- - TRBJ2-6 TRBV28 TGTGCCACAGGGGATAAACGCTCTGGGGCCAACGTCCTGACTTTC CATGDKRSGANVLTF
few - TRBJ2-5 TRBV5-1 TGCGCCAGCAGCTCAATACAAAAAGAGACCCAGTACTTC CASSSIQKETQYF
- - TRBJ2-5 TRBV6-1 TGTGCCAGCAGTGAAGGCTCAGGCCAAGAGACCCAGTACTTC CASSEGSGQETQYF
few TRBD2 TRBJ2-7 TRBV15 TGTGCCACCAGCAGAGATTTAACGGGAGGGTATGACGAGCAGTACTTC CATSRDLTGGYDEQYF
- TRBD1 TRBJ2-5 TRBV5-6 TGTGCCAGCAGCTTGGGGACAGGGTACCAAGAGACCCAGTACTTC CASSLGTGYQETQYF
- - TRBJ1-4 TRBV20-1 TGCAGTGCTAGTACCATGGAGGCTGAAAAACTGTTTTTT CSASTMEAEKLFF
few TRBD2 TRBJ2-1 TRBV7-2 TGTGCCAGCAGCTTATCCACACTGCTAGCGGGACATGAGCAGTTCTTC CASSLSTLLAGHEQFF
- TRBD1 TRBJ1-5 TRBV28 TGTGCCAGCAGTTTATCCGGACCAGGGGGGACTCAGCCCCAGCATTTT CASSLSGPGGTQPQHF
- TRBD1 TRBJ2-7 TRBV4-2 TGTGCCAGCAGCTGGGACAGGGGGGAATCCTACGAGCAGTACTTC CASSWDRGESYEQYF
- TRBD1 TRBJ2-2 TRBV7-2 TGTGCCAGCAGCCGTGGACAGGGGTCCACCGGGGAGCTGTTTTTT CASSRGQGSTGELFF